The clone carrying this T cell receptor (beta chain) was seen many times. The data belong to a study of CD8 T cells in ankylosing spondylitis. TCRdb reprocessed the 5' RACE reads with MiXCR, giving one entry per CDR3 protein. The table has 200,000 to 300,000 distinct CDR3 sequences, 7.5% to 9% seen once. The CDR3 consists of 15 residues. The germline V gene has CDR1 LNHDA and CDR2 SQIVND (reference sequence). J lost 5 bases, V lost 6 bases, and 7 bases had no gene match. Sequencing input: blood, either unsorted or a sorted T cell fraction (not recorded which). The source is a male donor with ankylosing spondylitis or in good health (not recorded which). The chain recombines TRBV19 with TRBJ2-5; TRBD2 matches at 12 bases. CDR3 bases: TGTGCCAGTAGCCGACTAGCGGGAGATGGGGAGACCCAGTACTTC. Protein product: CASSRLAGDGETQYF.